These 26 T cell receptor beta chains share one sample of origin, sequenced in a study of T cell responses to AZD1222 COVID-19 vaccine. Generated by immunoSEQ multiplex PCR, the TCRdb table keeps only in-frame clones and is missing some. The table shows about 130,000 clones, with approximately 84% occurring only once. The sample consisted of peripheral blood, taken on day 0 of AZD1222 vaccination. The receptors shown here come from an adult in good health.

This chain joins TRBV6-1 and TRBJ1-5; unclear D gene. This CDR3 spans 13 amino acids. V lost 7 bases, J lost 7 bases, and 14 bases lay in between. Germline lookup yields CDR1 MNHNS and CDR2 SASEGT. The CDR3 region has the DNA TGTGCCAGCAAAGTACAGTGGAGCCAGCCCCAGCATTTT. This encodes CASKVQWSQPQHF.

This rearrangement joins TRBV11-3 to TRBJ1-1; 11 bases match TRBD1. V was pared by 3 bases and J by 4 bases, with 4 bases of the junction left unmatched. CDR3 length: 15 amino acids. CDR1 and CDR2 from the germline V gene are SGHNT and YENEEA. The CDR3 loop reads CASSLGQGGTTEAFF. DNA of the CDR3: TGTGCCAGCAGCTTGGGACAGGGGGGTACCACTGAAGCTTTCTTT.

This clone was picked up one time. The chain uses TRBV27 and TRBJ2-7; 8 bases line up with TRBD1. V lost 6 bases and J lost 6; bases outside the gene matches: 13. CDR1 and CDR2 from the germline V gene are MNHEY and SMNVEV (reference sequence). The length of the CDR3 is 15 residues. CDR3 residues: CASSLQRQGMFEQYF. The CDR3 nucleotides read TGTGCCAGCAGCCTACAGAGACAGGGGATGTTCGAGCAGTACTTC.

V and J are TRBV28 and TRBJ1-2; 8 bases are a match to TRBD1. With 6 bases clipped from V and 4 bases from J, the junction kept 7 bases outside the gene matches. The CDR3 runs 14 residues. Looked up from germline, CDR1 is MDHEN and CDR2 is SYDVKM. CDR3: CASRTGTGLYGYTF. The DNA for the CDR3 is TGTGCCAGCAGAACCGGGACAGGTCTCTATGGCTACACCTTC.

The chain combines TRBV6-2 or TRBV6-3 with TRBJ1-1; D perhaps matches TRBD1 (5 bases). Germline values: CDR1 MNHEY, CDR2 SVGEGT. The CDR3 runs 14 residues. Trimming removed 5 bases at V and 4 bases at J, with 14 bases between. This CDR3 reads CASSPGLGRTEAFF. CDR3 nucleotide sequence: TGTGCCAGCAGTCCGGGGCTCGGACGCACTGAAGCTTTCTTT.

The chain is built from TRBV10-3 and TRBJ1-2; D may be TRBD1 (5 bases). V was trimmed by 5 bases and J by 6 bases, leaving 13 bases between them. Germline V gene lookup returns CDR1 ENHRY and CDR2 SYGVKD. The CDR3 contains 13 residues. The CDR3 nucleotides are TGTGCCATCAGTAGGGCGGGGACCGATGGCTACACCTTC. It translates to CAISRAGTDGYTF.

This clone has only a few counts. The chain carries TRBV27 and TRBJ1-5, with D unclear. The CDR3 loop spans 13 amino acids. V lost 6 bases to trimming and J lost 7 bases, with 13 bases between them. Per germline, CDR1 MNHEY and CDR2 SMNVEV (reference sequence). CDR3 coding DNA: TGTGCCAGCAGCCAGAGTACACAGCAGCCCCAGCATTTT. Its translation is CASSQSTQQPQHF.

This clone was seen more than once but under ten times. The rearrangement uses TRBV7-9 and TRBJ2-1; D not certain. From germline, CDR1 is SEHNR and CDR2 FQNEAQ (reference sequence). V was pared by 3 bases and J by 3 bases, with 9 bases between. This CDR3 region has 14 residues. The CDR3 DNA follows: TGTGCCAGCAGCTTGAGCCTACTCTACAATGAGCAGTTCTTC. It codes for CASSLSLLYNEQFF.

The chain couples TRBV13 to TRBJ1-1; D call uncertain. V lost 4 bases and J lost 4, with 10 bases in between. This CDR3 region has 13 residues. Germline-derived CDR1 and CDR2 are PRHDT and FYEKMQ (reference sequence). CDR3 DNA: TGTGCCAGCAGCTCCCTTGAGGCCACTGAAGCTTTCTTT. Residues: CASSSLEATEAFF.

V is TRBV7-8 and J is TRBJ2-7, with D perhaps matching TRBD2 (6 bases). The germline V and J ends were trimmed by 2 bases and 4 bases, with 15 bases remaining between them. Germline V lookup: CDR1 SGHVS, CDR2 FQNEAQ. This CDR3 has 15 amino acids. The CDR3 nucleotides read TGTGCCAGCAGCTTACAAGGGACCGGGGGTTACGAGCAGTACTTC. Translating it yields CASSLQGTGGYEQYF.

V and J are TRBV5-1 and TRBJ1-1, with 7 positions matching TRBD1. CDR3 length equals 16 residues. Germline lookup yields CDR1 SGHRS and CDR2 YFSETQ. Trimming took 3 bases from V and 6 from J; bases not matched to a gene: 14. This CDR3 is CASSSPVYRGRPEAFF. Written as DNA, the CDR3 is TGCGCCAGCAGCTCCCCAGTTTACAGGGGAAGACCTGAAGCTTTCTTT.

The V and J genes are TRBV30 and TRBJ1-2; TRBD1 might be the D (6 bases). The CDR3 contains 13 residues. Germline values: CDR1 GTSNPN, CDR2 SVGIG (reference sequence). V was cut by 4 bases and J by 4 bases, with 13 bases left in between. The CDR3 here is CAWMGDRTYGYTF. CDR3 nucleotide sequence: TGTGCCTGGATGGGAGACAGGACCTATGGCTACACCTTC.

The chain uses TRBV9 and TRBJ1-4, with TRBD1 matching 9 bases. The CDR3 consists of 18 residues. Germline V gene data show CDR1 as SGDLS and CDR2 as YYNGEE. V trimming: 0 bases; J trimming: 5 bases; junction bases outside the gene matches: 11. The CDR3 reads CASSVDPGTGQGNEKLFF. As DNA, the CDR3 is TGTGCCAGCAGCGTAGATCCGGGGACCGGACAGGGGAATGAAAAACTGTTTTTT.

Comments on this clone: At the DNA level, this CDR3 is encoded by other sequences in the same sample as well. The chain employs TRBV24-1 and TRBJ2-3; 8 bases map to TRBD2. Germline CDR1 and CDR2: KGHDR and SFDVKD. After removal of 1 base from V and 0 bases from J, the junction contained 2 bases not matched to a gene. CDR3 length: 16 amino acids. CDR3 sequence reads: CATSDFSGVSTDTQYF. The CDR3 DNA sequence: TGTGCCACCAGTGATTTTAGCGGGGTAAGCACAGATACGCAGTATTTT.

The V gene is TRBV2, the J gene TRBJ2-1, with 8 bases that match TRBD1. This CDR3 is built from 13 residues. Per germline, CDR1 SNHLY and CDR2 FYNNEI. Losses at the gene ends were 7 bases for V and 5 bases for J; bases not matched to a gene: 4. The DNA for the CDR3 is TGTGCCAGCATTCTGGACAGGGACAATGAGCAGTTCTTC. Amino acids: CASILDRDNEQFF.

The rearrangement uses TRBV5-8 and TRBJ1-5; 7 bases fit TRBD1. The V segment lost 5 bases and the J segment 2 bases; nucleotides outside the gene matches: 10. Germline V lookup: CDR1 SGHTS, CDR2 YDEGEE. This CDR3 comprises 16 residues. Here the CDR3 reads CASRYDRAWGNQPQHF. DNA of the CDR3: TGTGCCAGCAGATATGACAGGGCTTGGGGCAATCAGCCCCAGCATTTT.

The CDR3 region is CASSPQAGGPYEQFF. In DNA, the CDR3 is TGTGCCAGCAGCCCTCAAGCGGGGGGGCCCTATGAGCAGTTCTTC. The V gene is TRBV6-2 or TRBV6-3, the J gene TRBJ2-1; 10 bases map to TRBD2. The CDR3 length is 15 residues. The J segment lost 8 bases and the V segment lost 6 bases, leaving 10 bases of the junction unmatched. From germline, CDR1 is MNHEY and CDR2 SVGEGT.

This clone was picked up one time. The chain uses TRBV10-3 and TRBJ2-1, with 9 bases fitting TRBD1. Trimming cost V 4 bases and J 7 bases; bases outside gene matches: 5. CDR1 is ENHRY and CDR2 is SYGVKD in the germline V gene. CDR3 length equals 14 residues. The CDR3 nucleotides read TGTGCCATCAGTGTACAGGGGGCCGGGAATGAGCAGTTCTTC. Protein: CAISVQGAGNEQFF.

The gene calls are TRBV6-2 or TRBV6-3 and TRBJ2-5; 10 positions agree with TRBD2. Germline loops: CDR1 MNHEY, CDR2 SVGEGT. With V trimmed by 4 bases and J by 0 bases, 5 bases remained unmatched. The length of the CDR3 is 16 residues. Here the CDR3 DNA reads TGTGCCAGCAGTTGGCTAGCGGGGGAGTACCAAGAGACCCAGTACTTC. Translating it yields CASSWLAGEYQETQYF.

The chain joins TRBV9 to TRBJ2-2; D unclear. CDR1 and CDR2 from the germline V gene are SGDLS and YYNGEE. The V end was cut by 6 bases, the J end by 1 base, with 10 bases between. CDR3 length: 14 amino acids. The CDR3 nucleotides read TGTGCCAGCAACCGATATGAGAACACCGGGGAGCTGTTTTTT. Translating it yields CASNRYENTGELFF.

This chain links TRBV19 with TRBJ2-7; 7 positions match TRBD1. Trimming removed 4 bases from V and 2 bases from J; junction bases left unmatched: 14. Germline lookup yields CDR1 LNHDA and CDR2 SQIVND (reference sequence). The CDR3 totals 17 residues. The CDR3 loop is CASSTYITGVSPYEQYF. The CDR3 nucleotides read TGTGCCAGTAGTACTTACATTACAGGGGTATCACCCTACGAGCAGTACTTC.

The chain recombines TRBV9 with TRBJ1-2; maybe TRBD1 (5 bases). V lost 2 bases and J lost 1, with 12 bases in between. The CDR3 sequence is 15 residues long. Germline CDR1 is SGDLS and CDR2 is YYNGEE. Written as DNA, the CDR3 is TGTGCCAGCAGCGTCGACAGCCTTCTTAACTATGGCTACACCTTC. Residues: CASSVDSLLNYGYTF.

The J gene is TRBJ2-7, the V gene TRBV11-2; maybe TRBD2 (6 bases). This CDR3 is 17 amino acids long. CDR1 and CDR2 (germline): SGHAT, FQNNGV. V was cut by 1 base and J by 2 bases, with 18 bases left in between. CDR3 nucleotide sequence: TGTGCCAGCAGCTTAGGCGCCACGTGGGGGGAAACCTACGAGCAGTACTTC. Translated: CASSLGATWGETYEQYF.

CDR3 nucleotide sequence: TGTGCCAGCAGTGATGGAAGCCTGGTTCAGTACTTC. Protein: CASSDGSLVQYF. The chain has TRBV2 and TRBJ2-4, with D unclear. V lost 3 bases and J 11 bases, leaving 11 bases between the germline ends. This CDR3 is 12 amino acids long. From germline, CDR1 is SNHLY and CDR2 FYNNEI.

This chain connects TRBV7-2 to TRBJ2-7; D gene uncertain. The CDR3 consists of 12 residues. Germline V gene lookup returns CDR1 SGHTA and CDR2 FQGNSA. The ends were cut back, 5 bases at V and 0 bases at J, with 5 bases in the middle. DNA for the CDR3: TGTGCCAGCAGCCACGGCTCCTACGAGCAGTACTTC. This encodes CASSHGSYEQYF.

The chain combines TRBV4-3 with TRBJ1-5; D is undetermined. Germline V gene sequence: CDR1 LGHNA, CDR2 YSLEER. V was trimmed by 0 bases and J by 6 bases, leaving 6 bases between them. The CDR3 is 13 residues long. CDR3 residues: CASSQDWSQPQHF. CDR3 DNA: TGCGCCAGCAGCCAAGATTGGAGTCAGCCCCAGCATTTT.